This is a list of T cell receptor beta chains from one sample in a study of a mutant IDH1 vaccine in newly diagnosed glioma. The assay was immunoSEQ multiplex PCR, and TCRdb's table has in-frame clones only and misses some. The repertoire includes tens of thousands of clones, 70% to 85% of them detected once, and more than 4% sits in the top ten. Their specific antigens are unknown. Sequences were derived from PBMCs, sampled from a glioma patient whose treatment included an IDH1 peptide vaccine. The receptors stem from a woman aged 40 to 49 with glioma. Some clones in this sample may be carry-over from other donors' samples. Both conserved end residues are part of each CDR3.

v_call cdr3_aa
TRBV30 CAWSWGLSTEAFF
TRBV2 CASNSRTPYNEQFF
TRBV18 CASSPLGGQGDSPLHF
TRBV27 CASSFYRGLDGYTF
TRBV4-3 CASSQDWGAAGYQETQYF
TRBV5-4 CASSPGPGTSTDTQYF
TRBV18 CASSTDRVRNTEAFF
TRBV6-1 CASSEAHAGRQPQHF
TRBV5-6 CASSKTGAGAHGTEAFF
TRBV5-1 CASSLTSISTDTQYF